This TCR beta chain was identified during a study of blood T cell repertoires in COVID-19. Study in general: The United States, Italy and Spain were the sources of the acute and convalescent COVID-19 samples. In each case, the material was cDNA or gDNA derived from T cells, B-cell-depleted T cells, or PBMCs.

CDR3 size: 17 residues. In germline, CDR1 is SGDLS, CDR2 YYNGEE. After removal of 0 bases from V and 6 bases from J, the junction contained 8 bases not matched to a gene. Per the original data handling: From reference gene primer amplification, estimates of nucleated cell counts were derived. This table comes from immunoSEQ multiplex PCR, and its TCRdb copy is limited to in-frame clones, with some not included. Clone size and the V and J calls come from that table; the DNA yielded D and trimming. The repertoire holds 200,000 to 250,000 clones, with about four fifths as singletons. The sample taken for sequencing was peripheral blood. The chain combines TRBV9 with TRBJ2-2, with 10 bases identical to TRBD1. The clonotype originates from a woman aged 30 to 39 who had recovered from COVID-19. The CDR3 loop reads CASSVALGDRGPGELFF. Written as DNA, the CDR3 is TGTGCCAGCAGCGTAGCTTTAGGGGACAGGGGCCCCGGGGAGCTGTTTTTT.